This T cell receptor beta chain was sequenced for a study of patients and donors after allogeneic stem cell transplantation. TCRdb passed the RT-PCR reads through MiXCR, listing each CDR3 protein once. The sample gives hundreds of thousands of distinct CDR3 sequences, about a sixth of which show up once; roughly 7% is in the top ten. This clonotype was sampled from a human donor who was either an allogeneic HSCT recipient or a stem cell or donor lymphocyte infusion donor (not recorded which). It is not recorded whose cells these are; they may come from a transplant donor. Source material: blood, either unsorted or a sorted T cell fraction (not recorded which).

This chain's CDR3 is CSVGGTSGKSSYNEQFF. The CDR3 coding sequence is TGCAGCGTTGGAGGGACTAGCGGGAAAAGCTCCTACAATGAGCAGTTCTTC. The J gene is TRBJ2-1, the V gene TRBV29-1; 13 positions agree with TRBD2. J was trimmed by 0 bases and V by 4 bases; bases with no gene match: 6. The CDR3 is 17 amino acids. Germline-derived CDR1 and CDR2 are SQVTM and ANQGSEA.